These T cell receptor beta chains were read from a single sample in a study of Ad26.COV2.S vaccination and SARS-CoV-2 variants. The method was immunoSEQ multiplex PCR; TCRdb's version includes in-frame clones alone and lacks a portion of them. In the table there are 410,000 or so clones, around 92% of which are singletons. The specimen comprised peripheral blood, sampled in a trial of Ad26.COV2.S vaccine versus placebo. The receptors were gathered from a person aged 18-65 years who received the Ad26.COV2.S COVID-19 vaccine or a placebo. Both conserved end residues are part of each CDR3. The order of the fields is V gene, CDR3 length, J gene, clone size, CDR3 protein. Clone size is not always given. Where it is, it says once, few, many or a class for expanded clones.

TRBV28	12	TRBJ2-7	.	CASSPGTSEQYF
TRBV19	14	TRBJ2-7	.	CASSISGASYEQYF
TRBV13	15	TRBJ1-2	.	CASSPARQGAYGYTF
TRBV7-2	15	TRBJ2-3	.	CATRSSGGVTDTQYF
TRBV2	15	TRBJ2-1	once	CASSERRGGYNEQFF
TRBV4-3	14	TRBJ1-1	.	CASSQEPENTEAFF
TRBV27	16	TRBJ1-1	.	CASSSGQGLANTEAFF
TRBV6-2/TRBV6-3	14	TRBJ2-7	.	CASSYSTVAYEQYF
TRBV19	17	TRBJ1-1	.	CASSPDRASSLNTEAFF
TRBV2	16	TRBJ2-7	.	CASSDTGTGRRYEQYF
TRBV25-1	18	TRBJ2-2	.	CASSEQPGGQGGTGELFF
TRBV3-1/TRBV3-2	16	TRBJ2-7	.	CASSQETRRESYEQYF
TRBV10-1	14	TRBJ2-7	once	CASSDGLDWREQYF
TRBV4-3	16	TRBJ2-1	once	CASSQETGPGVIEQFF
TRBV4-3	16	TRBJ2-6	.	CASSRMDSSGANVLTF
TRBV4-3	16	TRBJ2-1	once	CASSQRDTRSGDEQFF
TRBV4-1	17	TRBJ2-7	.	CASSQDYLAGGTREQYF
TRBV11-2	15	TRBJ1-1	few	CASSLWTGMNTEAFF
TRBV11-3	14	TRBJ2-7	.	CASSIGPTDYEQYF
TRBV12-3/TRBV12-4	12	TRBJ2-7	.	CASSLLRGEQYF
TRBV15	16	TRBJ2-3	.	CATSPSPGGATDTQYF
TRBV6-5	14	TRBJ2-3	.	CASSYGQGVHTQYF
TRBV15	16	TRBJ2-2	.	CATSRKRQRTPGELFF
TRBV9	15	TRBJ1-6	.	CASSGRDSYNSPLHF
TRBV12-3/TRBV12-4	12	TRBJ2-3	.	CASSARIDTQYF
TRBV30	14	TRBJ2-7	.	CAWEPGQGPYEQYF
TRBV3-1/TRBV3-2	12	TRBJ2-3	.	CASSRHTDTQYF
TRBV24-1	15	TRBJ2-7	.	CATSESPGQRLEQYF
TRBV7-4	12	TRBJ1-5	few	CASKWENQPQHF
TRBV7-9	16	TRBJ2-7	.	CASSLVRDVWGYEQYF
TRBV12-3/TRBV12-4	13	TRBJ1-1	.	CASSLVRLGGAFF
TRBV19	15	TRBJ1-1	.	CASSSTGGAVTEAFF
TRBV7-6	18	TRBJ2-2	.	CASSWTVSGGVNTGELFF
TRBV30	14	TRBJ2-2	.	CARSRGSDTGELFF
TRBV6-2/TRBV6-3	16	TRBJ1-2	.	CASSYSMDRGFHGYTF
TRBV2	16	TRBJ2-2	.	CASTPLAGPGGGELFF
TRBV12-3/TRBV12-4	11	TRBJ1-2	many	CASRQYYGYTF
TRBV6-2/TRBV6-3	13	TRBJ2-7	.	CASSLDTSYEQYF
TRBV6-5	14	TRBJ1-6	.	CASSQQGGNSPLHF
TRBV4-1	16	TRBJ2-7	.	CASSQATSANLYEQYF
TRBV11-3	16	TRBJ2-2	once	CASSPWGARKTGELFF
TRBV28	15	TRBJ1-4	.	CASTGGRPLAEKLFF
TRBV6-4	13	TRBJ2-1	.	CASSDSSYNEQFF
TRBV5-6	15	TRBJ2-1	.	CASSDLGLGINEQFF
TRBV5-1	14	TRBJ1-6	once	CASSPGADNSPLHF
TRBV27	14	TRBJ2-1	.	CASSLRSSYNEQFF
TRBV30	12	TRBJ2-1	once	CAWTRGDNEQFF
TRBV29-1	14	TRBJ1-1	.	CSGTEQRMNTEAFF
TRBV7-4	16	TRBJ2-7	.	CASSLISDRIRYEQYF
TRBV6-2/TRBV6-3	16	TRBJ2-7	.	CASSYRRASPSYEQYF
TRBV9	17	TRBJ2-3	.	CASSAVHRGYSTDTQYF
TRBV28	17	TRBJ1-5	.	CASTLSALPGGTQPQHF
TRBV7-2	17	TRBJ1-2	.	CASSLVLDPHRGYGYTF
TRBV3-1/TRBV3-2	14	TRBJ1-2	.	CASSRQGVSYGYTF
TRBV3-1/TRBV3-2	14	TRBJ1-1	.	CASSQAGWNTEAFF
TRBV4-3	15	TRBJ1-1	.	CASSQGTALNTEAFF
TRBV7-2	13	TRBJ1-6	.	CASSDQPNSPLHF
TRBV14	15	TRBJ2-7	.	CASSQVMVTPYEQYF
TRBV18	16	TRBJ1-5	.	CASSPSPITGRQPQHF